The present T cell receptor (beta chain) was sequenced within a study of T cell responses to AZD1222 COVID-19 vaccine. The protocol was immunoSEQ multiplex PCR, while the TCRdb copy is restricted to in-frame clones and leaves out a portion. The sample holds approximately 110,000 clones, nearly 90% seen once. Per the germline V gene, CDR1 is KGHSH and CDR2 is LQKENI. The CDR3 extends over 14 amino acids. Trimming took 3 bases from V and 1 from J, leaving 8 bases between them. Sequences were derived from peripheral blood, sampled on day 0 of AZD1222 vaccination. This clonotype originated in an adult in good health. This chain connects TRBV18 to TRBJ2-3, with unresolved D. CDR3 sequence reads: CASSPSSGTDTQYF. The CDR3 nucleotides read TGTGCCAGCTCACCTTCCAGCGGCACAGATACGCAGTATTTT.